The 10 T cell receptor beta chains listed next were all sequenced from one sample in a study of cytomegalovirus exposure and HLA in healthy donors. In the PCR, 60 Vbeta and 13 Jbeta primers were used. TCRdb's copy holds only in-frame clones and misses some; the assay was immunoSEQ multiplex PCR. The sample contains some 140,000 clones, 80% of which appear only once. The specimen sequenced was PBMCs. These receptors were collected from a man aged 25-45 years in good health.

This chain joins TRBV7-9 and TRBJ2-1; 11 bases match TRBD2. The V and J ends lost 0 bases and 6 bases, in that order; junction bases with no gene match: 7. The germline gives CDR1 SEHNR, CDR2 FQNEAQ (reference sequence). This CDR3 is built from 17 residues. The CDR3 sequence is CASSLALGTSGSNEQFF. CDR3 nucleotides: TGTGCCAGCAGCTTAGCTTTAGGGACTAGCGGATCCAATGAGCAGTTCTTC.

The V gene is TRBV18, the J gene TRBJ2-7; no reliable D call. V gave up 4 bases and J gave up 2 bases, with 15 bases separating them. Germline V CDR1 and CDR2: KGHSH, LQKENI. The CDR3 totals 15 residues. CDR3 nucleotide sequence: TGTGCCAGCTCACACGACGACCCGAGCGCCTACGAGCAGTACTTC. Protein product: CASSHDDPSAYEQYF. Drawing the rest from reference TRBV18 and TRBJ2-7, the complete variable domain is NAGVMQNPRHLVRRRGQEARLRCSPMKGHSHVYWYRQLPEEGLKFMVYLQKENIIDESGMPKERFSAEFPKEGPSILRIQQVVRGDSAAYFCASSHDDPSAYEQYFGPGTRLTVT.

The rearrangement links TRBV7-2 to TRBJ2-3; D gene unclear. Trimming stripped 6 bases from V and 2 bases from J, with 12 bases between. The CDR3 consists of 14 residues. Germline V gene sequence: CDR1 SGHTA, CDR2 FQGNSA. The CDR3 coding sequence is TGTGCCAGCAGATCATTACCTACCACAGATACGCAGTATTTT. It yields the protein CASRSLPTTDTQYF. Drawing the rest from reference TRBV7-2 and TRBJ2-3, the complete variable domain is GAGVSQSPSNKVTEKGKDVELRCDPISGHTALYWYRQSLGQGLEFLIYFQGNSAPDKSGLPSDRFSAERTGGSVSTLTIQRTQQEDSAVYLCASRSLPTTDTQYFGPGTRLTVL.

The rearrangement uses TRBV5-8 and TRBJ1-5; TRBD1 aligns across 7 bases. V dropped 4 bases and J dropped 0; count of bases not matched to a gene: 7. Germline-derived CDR1 and CDR2 are SGHTS and YDEGEE. The CDR3 has 16 residues. CDR3 in DNA: TGTGCCAGCAGCCGGGGACAGAGAATTAGCAATCAGCCCCAGCATTTT. It encodes CASSRGQRISNQPQHF.

This clone was picked up one time. The V call is TRBV6-5, the J call TRBJ2-7; D is perhaps TRBD2 (5 bases). Per the germline V gene, CDR1 is MNHEY and CDR2 is SVGAGI. Trimming removed 5 bases at V and 0 bases at J, with 11 bases between. The CDR3 contains 14 residues. The CDR3 DNA reads TGTGCCAGCAGTCCCCGGGATAGCTCCTACGAGCAGTACTTC. Protein sequence: CASSPRDSSYEQYF.

The gene calls are TRBV2 and TRBJ1-1, with a tentative D call TRBD1 (5 bases). Germline CDR1 and CDR2: SNHLY and FYNNEI. The CDR3 has 11 amino acids. Between the trimmed V and J ends, which lost 4 bases and 8 bases, there was a span of 8 bases. This chain's CDR3 is CASSAGWEAFF. The DNA of the CDR3 is TGTGCCAGCAGTGCAGGGTGGGAAGCTTTCTTT.

The V and J genes are TRBV27 and TRBJ2-1; 7 bases are shared with TRBD1. After removal of 0 bases from V and 8 bases from J, the junction contained 16 bases not matched to a gene. There are 18 residues in the CDR3. CDR1 MNHEY and CDR2 SMNVEV come from the germline V gene (reference sequence). In nucleotides, the CDR3 is TGTGCCAGCAGTTTATCTCCCATCGGACAGGCTATCAACTATGAGCAGTTCTTC. Protein product: CASSLSPIGQAINYEQFF.

The J gene is TRBJ2-1, the V gene TRBV10-1, with 13 bases lining up with TRBD2. Unmatched junction bases numbered 4, after V lost 3 bases and J lost 2 bases. The CDR3 length is 17 residues. The germline V gene encodes CDR1 WNHNN and CDR2 SYGVQD (reference sequence). Here the CDR3 reads CASSDELAGGPYNEQFF. CDR3 DNA: TGCGCCAGCAGTGATGAACTAGCGGGAGGGCCCTACAATGAGCAGTTCTTC.

The chain has TRBV7-2 and TRBJ2-1, with 11 bases aligning to TRBD2. The CDR3 consists of 16 residues. With V trimmed by 3 bases and J by 5 bases, 6 bases remained unmatched. In germline, CDR1 is SGHTA, CDR2 FQGNSA. The CDR3 is CASSFFPGLADNEQFF. Here the CDR3 DNA reads TGTGCCAGCAGCTTCTTTCCGGGACTAGCGGACAATGAGCAGTTCTTC.

This clone appeared once. The chain recombines TRBV5-1 with TRBJ2-3; tentatively, D is TRBD1 (6 bases). CDR3 length: 14 residues. Germline CDR1 and CDR2: SGHRS and YFSETQ. The ends were cut back, 9 bases at V and 1 base at J, with 15 bases in the middle. CDR3 residues: CATTRAGGTDTQYF. Here the CDR3 DNA reads TGCGCCACCACAAGGGCAGGGGGCACAGATACGCAGTATTTT.